This entry lists 19 T cell receptor beta chains sequenced from one sample in a study of cytotoxic CD8 clonotypes in ibrutinib-treated CLL. Libraries were prepared by immunoSEQ multiplex PCR; TCRdb keeps only in-frame clonotypes and omits some of them. This table has about 140,000 clones, approximately 80% appearing once. The starting material was PBMCs, obtained after 12 months of ibrutinib treatment. The receptor set was obtained from a human donor with chronic lymphocytic leukemia.

The rearrangement joins TRBV7-9 to TRBJ2-7; the D gene is possibly TRBD1 (5 bases). Germline CDR1 SEHNR, CDR2 FQNEAQ (reference sequence). The CDR3 runs 13 residues. The V and J ends lost 2 bases and 3 bases respectively, with 8 bases between them. CDR3 sequence reads: CASSLRGNYEQYF. Here the CDR3 DNA reads TGTGCCAGCAGCTTAAGGGGAAACTACGAGCAGTACTTC.

This clone was seen a handful of times. The J gene is TRBJ2-5, the V gene TRBV30; 8 bases agree with TRBD2. With 0 bases clipped from V and 3 bases from J, the junction kept 6 bases outside the gene matches. Germline V CDR1 and CDR2: GTSNPN, SVGIG (reference sequence). This CDR3 has 15 residues. The CDR3 DNA is TGTGCCTGGAGTGTACTTCTAGCGGGCAAAGAGACCCAGTACTTC. It codes for CAWSVLLAGKETQYF.

This sequence joins TRBV13 and TRBJ1-1; TRBD1 might be the D (5 bases). V was clipped by 3 bases and J by 2 bases, with 13 bases between them. CDR1 and CDR2 from the germline V gene are PRHDT and FYEKMQ (reference sequence). The length of the CDR3 is 15 residues. CDR3 in DNA: TGTGCCAGCAGCTTGCGGGGGGGACCAAACACTGAAGCTTTCTTT. This gives the protein CASSLRGGPNTEAFF.

V and J are TRBV5-1 and TRBJ2-7; D remains unclear. This CDR3 is 13 amino acids long. Germline CDR1 reads SGHRS; CDR2 reads YFSETQ. Trimming removed 0 bases from V and 7 bases from J, with 11 bases in between. Here the CDR3 reads CASSLGLVGEQYF. CDR3 nucleotides: TGCGCCAGCAGCTTGGGACTGGTGGGAGAGCAGTACTTC. Combining the CDR3 with reference TRBV5-1 and TRBJ2-7 gives the whole variable domain KAGVTQTPRYLIKTRGQQVTLSCSPISGHRSVSWYQQTPGQGLQFLFEYFSETQRNKGNFPGRFSGRQFSNSRSEMNVSTLELGDSALYLCASSLGLVGEQYFGPGTRLTVT.

The chain joins TRBV27 to TRBJ2-1; no definite D call. The ends were cut back, 5 bases at V and 3 bases at J, with 17 bases in the middle. In germline, CDR1 is MNHEY, CDR2 SMNVEV (reference sequence). The CDR3 loop spans 16 amino acids. DNA for the CDR3: TGTGCCAGCAGTGGTCTGCGCGGCATCTTCTACAATGAGCAGTTCTTC. It is translated as CASSGLRGIFYNEQFF.

This rearrangement joins TRBV6-5 to TRBJ2-3; D gene ambiguous. CDR1 MNHEY and CDR2 SVGAGI come from the germline V gene. The CDR3 sequence is 12 residues long. V lost 6 bases to trimming and J lost 6 bases, with 10 bases between them. CDR3 loop: CASRTSGDTQYF. CDR3 DNA: TGTGCCAGCAGAACGTCTGGGGATACGCAGTATTTT.

The gene calls are TRBV10-3 and TRBJ1-1; D not certain. Germline V lookup: CDR1 ENHRY, CDR2 SYGVKD. The germline V and J ends were trimmed by 8 bases and 1 base, with 11 bases remaining between them. This CDR3 comprises 13 residues. Written as DNA, the CDR3 is TGTGCCATCCGAGGCAGCTCGAACACTGAAGCTTTCTTT. Protein product: CAIRGSSNTEAFF.

The chain links TRBV27 to TRBJ1-1; 7 positions agree with TRBD1. The CDR3 loop spans 15 amino acids. Germline V gene sequence: CDR1 MNHEY, CDR2 SMNVEV (reference sequence). V lost 5 bases and J lost 1; bases outside the gene matches: 7. In DNA, the CDR3 is TGTGCCAGCAGTCTCTGGACAGGATCGAACACTGAAGCTTTCTTT. It translates to CASSLWTGSNTEAFF.

This clone was counted many times. The gene calls are TRBV19 and TRBJ2-4; D may be TRBD2 (6 bases). The V gene's germline CDR1 is LNHDA and CDR2 SQIVND (reference sequence). Trimming cost V 1 base and J 1 base, with 29 bases left between them. CDR3 length: 22 amino acids. DNA for the CDR3: TGTGCCAGTAGTATAGGCCTTGTGATAGCGGCTAACCGAGGGTCGGCCAAAAACATTCAGTACTTC. Protein: CASSIGLVIAANRGSAKNIQYF.

There are a few counts of this clone. V is TRBV28 and J is TRBJ1-2; no clear D gene. The CDR3 length is 12 residues. Germline CDR1 and CDR2: MDHEN and SYDVKM. Between the trimmed V and J ends, which lost 2 bases and 4 bases, there was a span of 5 bases. CDR3 in DNA: TGTGCCAGCAGTTTAGTGTCCTATGGCTACACCTTC. Its translation is CASSLVSYGYTF.

The rearrangement uses TRBV19 and TRBJ1-1; no firm D call. In germline, CDR1 is LNHDA, CDR2 SQIVND (reference sequence). Trimming removed 5 bases at V and 1 base at J, with 5 bases between. This CDR3 has 12 amino acids. The DNA of the CDR3 is TGTGCCAGTAGTGGGAGGAACACTGAAGCTTTCTTT. Translation gives CASSGRNTEAFF.

The rearrangement uses TRBV7-6 and TRBJ2-5, with D tentatively TRBD2 (6 bases). Germline V gene lookup returns CDR1 SGHVS and CDR2 FNYEAQ. The ends were cut back, 0 bases at V and 4 bases at J, with 9 bases in the middle. There are 14 residues in the CDR3. CDR3 sequence (DNA): TGTGCCAGCAGCTTAGCTCCGGGACTAGAGACCCAGTACTTC. Protein: CASSLAPGLETQYF.

J is TRBJ1-5 and V is TRBV5-4; 9 positions agree with TRBD1. This CDR3 is 16 amino acids long. With 4 bases clipped from V and 2 bases from J, the junction kept 7 bases outside the gene matches. The germline gives CDR1 SGHNT, CDR2 YYREEE (reference sequence). CDR3 sequence reads: CASSPGTGSGNQPQHF. The CDR3 DNA reads TGTGCCAGCAGCCCCGGGACAGGGAGTGGCAATCAGCCCCAGCATTTT.

This chain connects TRBV11-3 to TRBJ2-2; 8 bases fit TRBD1. Germline CDR1 and CDR2: SGHNT and YENEEA. The CDR3 has 17 amino acids. V was clipped by 5 bases and J by 5 bases; unmatched bases: 13. The CDR3 protein is CASSLNSRGRRTGELFF. The CDR3 nucleotides are TGTGCCAGCAGCCTCAACAGCAGGGGGCGGAGGACCGGGGAGCTGTTTTTT. Full variable domain (outside the CDR3, taken from reference TRBV11-3 and TRBJ2-2): EAGVVQSPRYKIIEKKQPVAFWCNPISGHNTLYWYLQNLGQGPELLIRYENEEAVDDSQLPKDRFSAERLKGVDSTLKIQPAELGDSAVYLCASSLNSRGRRTGELFFGEGSRLTVL.

The V call is TRBV6-5, the J call TRBJ2-7, with D possibly matching TRBD2 (5 bases). Trimming took off 6 bases at V and 0 bases at J, with 15 bases between the two ends. This CDR3 is 15 amino acids long. Germline values: CDR1 MNHEY, CDR2 SVGAGI. CDR3 amino acids: CASRPTITSSYEQYF. DNA of the CDR3: TGTGCCAGCAGGCCGACTATAACAAGCTCCTACGAGCAGTACTTC.

V gene TRBV30 combines with J gene TRBJ1-2; D possibly corresponds to TRBD1 (5 bases). This CDR3 contains 17 residues. Trimming left V 3 bases short and J 4 bases short, with 24 bases between. CDR1 GTSNPN and CDR2 SVGIG come from the germline V gene (reference sequence). The CDR3 region has the DNA TGTGCCTGGAGCGGGTTACTCCAGGGAGGCGGCTTCTATGGCTACACCTTC. Translating gives CAWSGLLQGGGFYGYTF.

The chain couples TRBV7-6 to TRBJ2-2, with TRBD2 matching 8 bases. Per germline, CDR1 SGHVS and CDR2 FNYEAQ. The V segment lost 6 bases and the J segment 0 bases; nucleotides outside the gene matches: 9. The CDR3 has 17 amino acids. The CDR3 nucleotides read TGTGCCAGCAGAATCGGGACTAGTATTTCGAACACCGGGGAGCTGTTTTTT. Translating it yields CASRIGTSISNTGELFF.

This sequence joins TRBV5-1 and TRBJ2-3; TRBD2 aligns across 14 bases. The CDR3 extends over 17 amino acids. Germline CDR1 and CDR2: SGHRS and YFSETQ. The junction had 6 bases not matched to a gene; V was cut back by 4 bases and J by 2 bases. CDR3 in DNA: TGCGCCAGCAGCCCCCCGGGACTAGCGGGAGCCACAGATACGCAGTATTTT. Translating gives CASSPPGLAGATDTQYF.

On this clone: Other DNA variants within this sample encode the same CDR3. V is TRBV7-9 and J is TRBJ1-5; D remains ambiguous. V gave up 1 base and J gave up 7 bases, with 8 bases separating them. CDR1 and CDR2 (germline): SEHNR, FQNEAQ (reference sequence). The CDR3 has 13 residues. CDR3 loop: CASSLGGDQPQHF. In nucleotides, the CDR3 is TGTGCCAGCAGCTTAGGGGGTGACCAGCCCCAGCATTTT.